These 2 T cell receptor beta chains were all obtained from the same sample, sequenced in a study of vaccination and CD4 T cells after COVID-19. Sequenced with the Oncomine TCR Beta short-read assay was DNA taken from cultured CD4+ T cells. TCRdb independently ran MiXCR on the PCR reads; one entry per CDR3 protein. The data hold 15,000 to 20,000 distinct CDR3 sequences, with 35% to 50% observed a single time. Their recognized antigens are unknown. Treatment indicated: approximately nine-day PBMC culture with coronavirus spike peptide pools or control peptides (ViraFEST assay). The source was CD4+ T cells from blood, cultured in vitro, collected after SARS-CoV-2 vaccination. The source is a human donor who had recovered from COVID-19.

This sequence joins TRBV20-1 and TRBJ1-4; D remains unclear. Germline lookup yields CDR1 DFQATT and CDR2 SNEGSKA (reference sequence). This CDR3 comprises 14 residues. V lost 1 base, J lost 8 bases, and 14 bases lay in between. The CDR3 sequence is CSARAPGIAEKLFF. The CDR3 DNA reads as TGCAGTGCTAGAGCGCCCGGGATCGCGGAAAAACTGTTTTTT.

This clonotype was counted only a few times. The CDR3 is CASRTGVGAGELFF. DNA of the CDR3: TGTGCCAGCAGGACCGGGGTGGGGGCCGGGGAGCTGTTTTTT. J is TRBJ2-2 and V is TRBV27; D tentatively fits TRBD1 or TRBD2 (5 bases each). The CDR3 contains 14 residues. Trimming took off 6 bases at V and 6 bases at J, with 14 bases between the two ends. CDR1 and CDR2 from the germline V gene are MNHEY and SMNVEV (reference sequence).